The T cell receptor beta chain described here comes from a study of blood T cell repertoires in COVID-19. Study overall: T cells, B-cell-depleted T cells, or PBMCs supplied cDNA or gDNA.

The study recruited people aged roughly 18 to 95 years across approximately 24 US areas. Measured with immunoSEQ multiplex PCR; TCRdb has only the in-frame clones, and not every one. The sample lists some 200,000 clones; about 85% were seen once. CDR1 and CDR2 (germline): SGHVS, FNYEAQ. Deletions cut 3 bases from V and 1 base from J, with 3 bases between. The CDR3 is 13 residues long. Only a few counts were recorded for this clone. This sequence originates from a woman in her twenties or thirties who had recovered from COVID-19. Sequencing used PBMCs or T cells enriched from blood (not recorded which). The rearrangement joins TRBV7-6 to TRBJ2-2; no definite D call. The CDR3 nucleotides read TGTGCCAGCAGCTTCATGAACACCGGGGAGCTGTTTTTT. Its translation is CASSFMNTGELFF.